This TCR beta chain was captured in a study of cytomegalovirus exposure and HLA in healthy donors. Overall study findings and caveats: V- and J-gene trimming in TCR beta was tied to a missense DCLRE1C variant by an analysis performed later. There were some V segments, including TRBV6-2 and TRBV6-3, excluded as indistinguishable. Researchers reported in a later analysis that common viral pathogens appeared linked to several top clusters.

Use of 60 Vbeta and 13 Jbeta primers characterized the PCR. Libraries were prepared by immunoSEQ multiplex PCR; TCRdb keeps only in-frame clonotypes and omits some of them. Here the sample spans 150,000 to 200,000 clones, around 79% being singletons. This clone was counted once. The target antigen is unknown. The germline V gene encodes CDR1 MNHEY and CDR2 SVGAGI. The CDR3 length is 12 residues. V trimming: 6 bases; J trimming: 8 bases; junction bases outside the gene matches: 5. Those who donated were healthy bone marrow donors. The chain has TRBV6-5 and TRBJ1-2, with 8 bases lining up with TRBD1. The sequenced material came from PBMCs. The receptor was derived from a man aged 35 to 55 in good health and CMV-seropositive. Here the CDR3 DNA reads TGTGCCAGCAGCCAAGGACAGGGCGGCTACACCTTC. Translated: CASSQGQGGYTF.